This entry lists 17 T cell receptor beta chains sequenced from one sample in a study of cytomegalovirus exposure and HLA in healthy donors. With 60 Vbeta and 13 Jbeta primers, the PCR was carried out. The protocol was immunoSEQ multiplex PCR, while the TCRdb copy is restricted to in-frame clones and leaves out a portion. The table lists about 140,000 clones, around 85% of them singletons. The sample was PBMCs. These receptors were collected from a female donor in good health and CMV-seronegative.

This sequence joins TRBV7-9 and TRBJ1-2, with D perhaps matching TRBD1 (6 bases). CDR3 length: 14 amino acids. Trimming took off 3 bases at V and 9 bases at J, with 17 bases between the two ends. CDR1 is SEHNR and CDR2 is FQNEAQ in the germline V gene (reference sequence). CDR3 coding DNA: TGTGCCAGCAGCTTTGCTGACAGGTCGGGGAGCTACACCTTC. Residues: CASSFADRSGSYTF.

This chain uses TRBV6-5 with TRBJ1-5, with a weak D call TRBD1 (6 bases). Germline assignment: CDR1 MNHEY and CDR2 SVGAGI. Trimming took 7 bases from V and 7 from J, leaving 14 bases between them. The CDR3 is made up of 13 amino acids. The CDR3 here is CASKRTDEQPQHF. CDR3 DNA: TGTGCCAGCAAAAGGACAGACGAACAGCCCCAGCATTTT.

The CDR3 here is CASSLETGGLTF. CDR3 in DNA: TGTGCCAGCAGCTTGGAGACAGGCGGTCTCACCTTC. This chain joins TRBV5-8 and TRBJ1-2, with D possibly TRBD1 on 6 matching bases. There are 12 residues in the CDR3. V was trimmed by 0 bases and J by 13 bases, leaving 13 bases between them. Germline V gives CDR1 SGHTS, CDR2 YDEGEE.

The chain employs TRBV11-2 and TRBJ1-1, with D unresolved. V was cut by 1 base and J by 1 base, with 10 bases left in between. CDR1 is SGHAT, CDR2 FQNNGV, per germline. CDR3 size: 15 residues. CDR3 loop: CASSLGRVGNTEAFF. CDR3 nucleotides: TGTGCCAGCAGCTTAGGTCGAGTTGGGAACACTGAAGCTTTCTTT.

This chain links TRBV25-1 with TRBJ2-5, with unresolved D. The CDR3 consists of 10 residues. The V gene's germline CDR1 is MGHDK and CDR2 SYGVNS. Trimming took off 9 bases at V and 2 bases at J, with 4 bases between the two ends. As DNA, the CDR3 is TGTGCCAGTCTTCAAGAGACCCAGTACTTC. Translated: CASLQETQYF.

The chain links TRBV27 to TRBJ2-2; 8 nucleotides align to TRBD1. This CDR3 contains 16 residues. V dropped 1 base and J dropped 6; count of bases not matched to a gene: 7. The germline V gene encodes CDR1 MNHEY and CDR2 SMNVEV (reference sequence). CDR3 residues: CASSLYQGATSGELFF. The CDR3 DNA reads as TGTGCCAGCAGTTTATATCAGGGGGCGACGTCCGGGGAGCTGTTTTTT.

J is TRBJ2-1 and V is TRBV15; 7 bases match TRBD1. V was clipped by 9 bases and J by 12 bases; unmatched bases: 14. Germline V CDR1 and CDR2: LNHNV, YYDKDF (reference sequence). The CDR3 is 13 amino acids. The DNA for the CDR3 is TGTGCCACGCGAGCAATCCAAGGGGGCGGGCAGTTCTTC. Its protein product is CATRAIQGGGQFF.

The chain combines TRBV6-5 with TRBJ2-7; 9 bases line up with TRBD1. After removal of 6 bases from V and 4 bases from J, the junction contained 10 bases not matched to a gene. The CDR3 spans 15 residues. CDR1 and CDR2 (germline): MNHEY, SVGAGI. CDR3 bases: TGTGCCAGCAGAAACCCGACAGGGGGTGCGTACGAGCAGTACTTC. This translates into CASRNPTGGAYEQYF.

This clone turned up a few times. The rearrangement uses TRBV10-2 and TRBJ2-3; D ambiguous. The germline V and J ends were trimmed by 4 bases and 4 bases, with 3 bases remaining between them. In germline, CDR1 is WSHSY, CDR2 SAAADI. The CDR3 sequence is 11 residues long. This chain's CDR3 is CASSAADTQYF. The CDR3 coding sequence is TGCGCCAGCAGTGCCGCAGATACGCAGTATTTT.

This clone was detected only a few times. The chain is built from TRBV10-2 and TRBJ2-7, with D tentatively TRBD1 (5 bases). This CDR3 is 12 amino acids long. V was cut by 9 bases and J by 4 bases, with 13 bases left in between. Per germline, CDR1 WSHSY and CDR2 SAAADI. The DNA of the CDR3 is TGCGCCAGTACAGACAGTTCGTACGAGCAGTACTTC. This encodes CASTDSSYEQYF.

The V call is TRBV30, the J call TRBJ1-1, with D perhaps TRBD1 (6 bases). The ends were cut back, 4 bases at V and 6 bases at J, with 12 bases in the middle. The length of the CDR3 is 12 residues. Per germline, CDR1 GTSNPN and CDR2 SVGIG (reference sequence). This chain's CDR3 is CAWNQGPPEAFF. The CDR3 coding sequence is TGTGCCTGGAACCAGGGGCCGCCTGAAGCTTTCTTT.

The chain couples TRBV18 to TRBJ2-3, with D maybe TRBD2 (6 bases). This CDR3 is built from 18 residues. From germline, CDR1 is KGHSH and CDR2 LQKENI. Trimming shortened V by 4 bases and J by 1 base, and 21 bases separated the two germline ends. The chain's CDR3 is CASSQDSGYAVRTDTQYF. The DNA for the CDR3 is TGTGCCAGCTCACAGGATAGCGGATACGCCGTGCGCACAGATACGCAGTATTTT. Together with reference TRBV18 and TRBJ2-3, the CDR3 gives the full variable domain: NAGVMQNPRHLVRRRGQEARLRCSPMKGHSHVYWYRQLPEEGLKFMVYLQKENIIDESGMPKERFSAEFPKEGPSILRIQQVVRGDSAAYFCASSQDSGYAVRTDTQYFGPGTRLTVL.

The rearrangement joins TRBV27 to TRBJ2-7; TRBD2 agrees at 10 bases. J lost 7 bases, V lost 6 bases, and 15 bases had no gene match. CDR1 and CDR2 from the germline V gene are MNHEY and SMNVEV (reference sequence). The CDR3 spans 16 residues. In nucleotides, the CDR3 is TGTGCCAGCAGCCGACCCCCCACTAGCGGGACTAGGGAGCAGTACTTC. Its translation: CASSRPPTSGTREQYF.

The chain has TRBV27 and TRBJ2-7, with a tentative D call TRBD2 (6 bases). The V end lost 8 bases, the J end lost 5 bases, and 19 bases lay between the germline ends. This CDR3 comprises 14 residues. Germline V gene sequence: CDR1 MNHEY, CDR2 SMNVEV (reference sequence). The DNA for the CDR3 is TGTGCCAGCGGGCCCAGGCACGGGAGCAACGAGCAGTACTTC. Translated, it gives CASGPRHGSNEQYF.

The rearrangement uses TRBV5-8 and TRBJ2-7; 7 positions agree with TRBD1. The CDR3 length is 14 residues. Germline V gives CDR1 SGHTS, CDR2 YDEGEE. V lost 5 bases to trimming and J lost 3 bases; unmatched junction nucleotides: 8. The CDR3 sequence is CASRADRVSYEQYF. CDR3 nucleotide sequence: TGTGCCAGCAGAGCAGACAGGGTAAGCTACGAGCAGTACTTC.

J is TRBJ2-3 and V is TRBV21-1; TRBD2 is the table's D call, not checked against the DNA. TRBV21-1 is labeled a pseudogene. CDR3 length equals 15 residues. This CDR3 reads CASGNSGRAADTQYF. The CDR3 nucleotides read TGTGCCAGCGGAAATAGCGGGAGGGCGGCAGATACGCAGTATTTT.

The table lists this clone with a count of one. V and J are TRBV18 and TRBJ1-5; D is uncertain. The CDR3 is made up of 14 amino acids. Trimming removed 6 bases at V and 6 bases at J, with 15 bases between. Germline V CDR1 and CDR2: KGHSH, LQKENI. The CDR3 region is CASSSGEGSQPQHF. CDR3 nucleotide sequence: TGTGCCAGCTCCTCCGGGGAAGGAAGTCAGCCCCAGCATTTT.